The 26 T cell receptor beta chains reported below all come from one sample, sequenced in a study of cytomegalovirus exposure and HLA in healthy donors (dated by TCRdb to 2015 to 2018). The library was generated by the immunoSEQ multiplex PCR assay. This immuneACCESS table, as held by TCRdb, lists in-frame sequences with V and J called but not all clones. Of the missing ones, under half trace to an unresolved V gene in checked studies; the others have no known cause. The table for this sample lists approximately 260,000 clones; approximately 86% of them were counted only once. Less than 1.5% of the sample belongs to the ten largest clones. The sample taken for sequencing was PBMCs. The receptors here all came from a woman in her twenties or thirties in good health and CMV-seropositive.

The J gene is TRBJ2-1, the V gene TRBV5-1, with 9 bases identical to TRBD2. The V gene's germline CDR1 is SGHRS and CDR2 YFSETQ. CDR3 length equals 15 residues. The trim removed 3 bases at V and 2 bases at J, leaving 3 bases unmatched. Here the CDR3 DNA reads TGCGCCAGCAGCTCGGCTAGCGGGACCTACAATGAGCAGTTCTTC. Protein: CASSSASGTYNEQFF.

The V gene is TRBV30, the J gene TRBJ2-2; D may be TRBD1 (6 bases). Trimming took off 5 bases at V and 5 bases at J, with 12 bases between the two ends. Germline V gene lookup returns CDR1 GTSNPN and CDR2 SVGIG (reference sequence). This CDR3 is built from 13 residues. CDR3 sequence: CAWGQIFTGELFF. DNA for the CDR3: TGTGCCTGGGGACAGATATTTACCGGGGAGCTGTTTTTT.

This chain connects TRBV5-4 to TRBJ2-2, with D perhaps TRBD2 (6 bases). Germline loops: CDR1 SGHNT, CDR2 YYREEE (reference sequence). The CDR3 runs to 15 residues. Deletions cut 7 bases from V and 3 bases from J, with 16 bases between. The CDR3 DNA follows: TGTGCCAGCCGGGTCTCACTAGCAGACACCGGGGAGCTGTTTTTT. It is translated as CASRVSLADTGELFF. The whole variable domain, remainder taken from reference TRBV5-4 and TRBJ2-2, is ETGVTQSPTHLIKTRGQQVTLRCSSQSGHNTVSWYQQALGQGPQFIFQYYREEENGRGNFPPRFSGLQFPNYSSELNVNALELDDSALYLCASRVSLADTGELFFGEGSRLTVL.

The gene calls are TRBV2 and TRBJ2-5; the match to TRBD2 covers 10 bases. V gave up 7 bases and J gave up 5 bases; unmatched junction bases: 13. The length of the CDR3 is 16 residues. Germline CDR1 reads SNHLY; CDR2 reads FYNNEI. CDR3 region: CASTQGLAGVTETQYF. As DNA, the CDR3 is TGTGCCAGCACCCAAGGGCTAGCGGGAGTAACGGAGACCCAGTACTTC. Using reference TRBV2 and TRBJ2-5 for the parts outside the CDR3, the full variable domain is EPEVTQTPSHQVTQMGQEVILRCVPISNHLYFYWYRQILGQKVEFLVSFYNNEISEKSEIFDDQFSVERPDGSNFTLKIRSTKLEDSAMYFCASTQGLAGVTETQYFGPGTRLLVL.

This chain joins TRBV29-1 and TRBJ2-7, with 9 bases fitting TRBD2. CDR1 and CDR2 from the germline V gene are SQVTM and ANQGSEA. The trim removed 3 bases at V and 3 bases at J, leaving 3 bases unmatched. This CDR3 has 13 amino acids. CDR3: CSVDAGGDYEQYF. In DNA, the CDR3 is TGCAGCGTTGATGCGGGAGGGGACTACGAGCAGTACTTC.

This rearrangement joins TRBV4-1 to TRBJ1-5, with 7 bases that match TRBD1. Germline CDR1 is MGHRA and CDR2 is YSYEKL. With V trimmed by 1 base and J by 4 bases, 4 bases remained unmatched. CDR3 size: 15 residues. The CDR3 loop is CASSQAGQQNQPQHF. In nucleotides, the CDR3 is TGCGCCAGCAGCCAAGCGGGACAGCAGAATCAGCCCCAGCATTTT.

The gene calls are TRBV7-9 and TRBJ2-3; D is perhaps TRBD1 (6 bases). CDR3 length: 12 amino acids. V was cut by 5 bases and J by 3 bases, with 6 bases left in between. Germline CDR1 and CDR2: SEHNR and FQNEAQ (reference sequence). This CDR3 reads CASSQGTDTQYF. As DNA, the CDR3 is TGTGCCAGCAGCCAGGGGACAGATACGCAGTATTTT.

The chain combines TRBV6-1 with TRBJ1-2; TRBD1 matches 9 bases. The CDR3 has 16 residues. The germline V gene has CDR1 MNHNS and CDR2 SASEGT. V shed 4 bases and J 7 bases; nucleotides not matched to a gene: 13. The CDR3 here is CASSGAGTGLWAGYTF. CDR3 in DNA: TGTGCCAGCAGTGGAGCCGGGACAGGGCTATGGGCTGGCTACACCTTC.

The chain recombines TRBV11-2 with TRBJ1-2, with 7 nucleotides matching TRBD1. Trimming at V came to 1 base and at J to 7 bases, leaving 6 bases not matched to a gene. Germline V gene data show CDR1 as SGHAT and CDR2 as FQNNGV. This CDR3 contains 14 residues. The CDR3 DNA reads as TGTGCCAGCAGCTTAGCCCAAGACAGGGCTGGCTACACCTTC. Protein: CASSLAQDRAGYTF.

This chain connects TRBV30 to TRBJ2-1; D is possibly TRBD2 (5 bases). V dropped 6 bases and J dropped 10 bases, with 10 bases sitting between them. Germline-derived CDR1 and CDR2 are GTSNPN and SVGIG (reference sequence). The CDR3 has 10 amino acids. Here the CDR3 reads CACPDLEQFF. The CDR3 coding sequence is TGTGCCTGCCCGGACTTGGAGCAGTTCTTC. Looking up the rest from reference TRBV30 and TRBJ2-1 gives the full variable domain: SQTIHQWPATLVQPVGSPLSLECTVEGTSNPNLYWYRQAAGRGLQLLFYSVGIGQISSEVPQNLSASRPQDRQFILSSKKLLLSDSGFYLCACPDLEQFFGPGTRLTVL.

The chain has TRBV27 and TRBJ2-2; a possible D gene is TRBD2 (5 bases). The CDR3 runs to 14 residues. Deletions cut 4 bases from V and 3 bases from J, with 9 bases between. From germline, CDR1 is MNHEY and CDR2 SMNVEV (reference sequence). The CDR3 loop is CASSWGEYTGELFF. The CDR3 DNA reads TGTGCCAGCAGTTGGGGAGAATACACCGGGGAGCTGTTTTTT.

The genes are TRBV11-3 and TRBJ2-1; D may be TRBD2 (5 bases). Germline V lookup: CDR1 SGHNT, CDR2 YENEEA. The CDR3 has 14 amino acids. The V end lost 0 bases, the J end lost 9 bases, and 12 bases lay between the germline ends. As DNA, the CDR3 is TGTGCCAGCAGCTTAGATGAGGGTGTAAGTGAGCAGTTCTTC. It codes for CASSLDEGVSEQFF.

This sequence joins TRBV11-3 and TRBJ2-1, with 10 bases fitting TRBD2. The J segment lost 7 bases and the V segment lost 0 bases, leaving 12 bases of the junction unmatched. The CDR3 runs to 18 residues. Germline-derived CDR1 and CDR2 are SGHNT and YENEEA. CDR3 region: CASSLDPPEREGRNEQFF. The CDR3 DNA sequence: TGTGCCAGCAGCTTAGACCCCCCAGAGCGGGAGGGCCGGAATGAGCAGTTCTTC. Drawing the rest from reference TRBV11-3 and TRBJ2-1, the complete variable domain is EAGVVQSPRYKIIEKKQPVAFWCNPISGHNTLYWYLQNLGQGPELLIRYENEEAVDDSQLPKDRFSAERLKGVDSTLKIQPAELGDSAVYLCASSLDPPEREGRNEQFFGPGTRLTVL.

The CDR3 loop reads CSVCLPDRGGEQYF. The CDR3 DNA reads TGCAGCGTTTGCCTTCCGGACAGGGGGGGCGAGCAGTACTTC. The J gene is TRBJ2-7, the V gene TRBV29-1; 10 bases align to TRBD1. This CDR3 is 14 amino acids long. CDR1 SQVTM and CDR2 ANQGSEA come from the germline V gene. Trimming removed 5 bases from V and 6 bases from J; junction bases left unmatched: 10.

This rearrangement joins TRBV10-3 to TRBJ2-1; 8 bases agree with TRBD2. The V gene end was trimmed by 2 bases and the J gene end by 9 bases; junction bases not matched to a gene: 9. Germline V lookup: CDR1 ENHRY, CDR2 SYGVKD. The CDR3 extends over 15 amino acids. The CDR3 nucleotides are TGTGCCATCAGTGAGGTCGGAGGACTAGCAATTGAGCAGTTCTTC. It translates to CAISEVGGLAIEQFF.

A few counts support this clone. The V and J genes are TRBV4-1 and TRBJ1-2, with D possibly being TRBD1 (6 bases). This CDR3 region has 12 residues. Germline CDR1 MGHRA, CDR2 YSYEKL. V lost 0 bases and J lost 8, with 7 bases in between. CDR3 protein: CASSQERGGYTF. The CDR3 nucleotides are TGCGCCAGCAGCCAAGAGAGGGGGGGCTACACCTTC.

This chain connects TRBV6-6 to TRBJ2-1, with 7 bases that match TRBD2. CDR1 is MNHNY, CDR2 SVGAGI, per germline (reference sequence). The CDR3 has 14 amino acids. The J segment lost 7 bases and the V segment lost 1 base, leaving 4 bases of the junction unmatched. The CDR3 loop is CASSYFPLANEQFF. In DNA form, the CDR3 reads TGTGCCAGCAGTTACTTTCCACTAGCGAATGAGCAGTTCTTC.

The V and J genes are TRBV6-5 and TRBJ2-7; TRBD1 matches 12 bases. V gave up 2 bases and J gave up 4 bases; unmatched junction bases: 6. This CDR3 is 16 amino acids long. Germline V CDR1 and CDR2: MNHEY, SVGAGI. CDR3 sequence (DNA): TGTGCCAGCAGTTACCCTGGGACAGGGGGCAAATACGAGCAGTACTTC. Amino acids: CASSYPGTGGKYEQYF.

The rearrangement uses TRBV6-1 and TRBJ2-4, with D maybe TRBD1 (6 bases). Germline loops: CDR1 MNHNS, CDR2 SASEGT. V gave up 3 bases and J gave up 8 bases, with 11 bases separating them. This CDR3 is built from 13 residues. CDR3: CASSDTGLDIQYF. In DNA, the CDR3 is TGTGCCAGCAGTGATACAGGGTTGGACATTCAGTACTTC.

This rearrangement joins TRBV5-4 to TRBJ2-7; weak D call: TRBD2 (6 bases). This CDR3 has 15 residues. V was clipped by 0 bases and J by 3 bases, with 13 bases between them. Germline V CDR1 and CDR2: SGHNT, YYREEE (reference sequence). The CDR3 region is CASSLDGGSLYEQYF. The CDR3, as DNA: TGTGCCAGCAGCTTGGATGGAGGGTCCCTCTACGAGCAGTACTTC.

V gene TRBV6-1 combines with J gene TRBJ2-1, with D possibly TRBD2 on 5 matching bases. The V end lost 2 bases, the J end lost 4 bases, and 15 bases lay between the germline ends. CDR3 size: 16 residues. Germline-derived CDR1 and CDR2 are MNHNS and SASEGT. The CDR3 region has the DNA TGTGCCAGCAGTGAATTCTCCGCGGGCTATTACAATGAGCAGTTCTTC. Translating gives CASSEFSAGYYNEQFF.

J is TRBJ1-2 and V is TRBV5-4, with TRBD1 matching over 8 bases. Losses at the gene ends were 3 bases for V and 4 bases for J; bases not matched to a gene: 5. Germline loops: CDR1 SGHNT, CDR2 YYREEE (reference sequence). The CDR3 has 14 amino acids. CDR3: CASSSDRGAYGYTF. The CDR3 nucleotides read TGTGCCAGCAGCTCTGACAGGGGAGCCTATGGCTACACCTTC.

The rearrangement links TRBV6-1 to TRBJ2-1, with TRBD2 matching 12 bases. This CDR3 is 19 amino acids long. V lost 3 bases and J lost 9; bases outside the gene matches: 18. Per germline, CDR1 MNHNS and CDR2 SASEGT. The CDR3 DNA reads TGTGCCAGCAGTGATATGAACAGGAGGACTAGCGGGACATCCCCTGAGCAGTTCTTC. This sequence encodes CASSDMNRRTSGTSPEQFF.

V usage is TRBV15 and J usage is TRBJ2-7; TRBD2 might be the D (7 bases). The CDR3 loop spans 16 amino acids. CDR1 LNHNV and CDR2 YYDKDF come from the germline V gene (reference sequence). Trimming took 0 bases from V and 7 from J, leaving 19 bases between them. CDR3 nucleotides: TGTGCCACCAGCAGAGATCTCCCTGCGGGGGCCGCAGAGCAGTACTTC. It specifies CATSRDLPAGAAEQYF.

The chain links TRBV19 to TRBJ1-2; TRBD1 agrees at 7 bases. CDR1 and CDR2 (germline): LNHDA, SQIVND (reference sequence). With V trimmed by 5 bases and J by 8 bases, 14 bases remained unmatched. The CDR3 spans 15 residues. CDR3 amino acids: CASSAYRGSLGGYTF. CDR3 DNA sequence: TGTGCCAGTAGTGCCTACAGGGGTTCCCTAGGCGGCTACACCTTC.

CDR3 DNA: TGTGCCAGCTCACCAATTCGGGGGACGGGAGCTTTCTTT. This codes for CASSPIRGTGAFF. The chain uses TRBV18 and TRBJ1-1, with D possibly matching TRBD1 (5 bases). Trimming left V 2 bases short and J 10 bases short, with 14 bases between. This CDR3 is built from 13 residues. Germline V lookup: CDR1 KGHSH, CDR2 LQKENI.